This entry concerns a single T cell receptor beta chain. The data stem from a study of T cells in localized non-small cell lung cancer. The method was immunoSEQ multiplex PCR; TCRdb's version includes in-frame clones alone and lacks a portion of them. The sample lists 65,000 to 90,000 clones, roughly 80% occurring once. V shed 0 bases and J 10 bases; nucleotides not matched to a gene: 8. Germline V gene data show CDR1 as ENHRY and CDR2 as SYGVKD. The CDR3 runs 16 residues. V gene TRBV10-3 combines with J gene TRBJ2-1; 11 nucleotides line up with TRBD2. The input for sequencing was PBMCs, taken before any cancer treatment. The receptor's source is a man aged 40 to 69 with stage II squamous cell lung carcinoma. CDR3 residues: CAISESGLAASGEQFF. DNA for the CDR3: TGTGCCATCAGTGAGTCGGGACTAGCGGCCTCAGGGGAGCAGTTCTTC.